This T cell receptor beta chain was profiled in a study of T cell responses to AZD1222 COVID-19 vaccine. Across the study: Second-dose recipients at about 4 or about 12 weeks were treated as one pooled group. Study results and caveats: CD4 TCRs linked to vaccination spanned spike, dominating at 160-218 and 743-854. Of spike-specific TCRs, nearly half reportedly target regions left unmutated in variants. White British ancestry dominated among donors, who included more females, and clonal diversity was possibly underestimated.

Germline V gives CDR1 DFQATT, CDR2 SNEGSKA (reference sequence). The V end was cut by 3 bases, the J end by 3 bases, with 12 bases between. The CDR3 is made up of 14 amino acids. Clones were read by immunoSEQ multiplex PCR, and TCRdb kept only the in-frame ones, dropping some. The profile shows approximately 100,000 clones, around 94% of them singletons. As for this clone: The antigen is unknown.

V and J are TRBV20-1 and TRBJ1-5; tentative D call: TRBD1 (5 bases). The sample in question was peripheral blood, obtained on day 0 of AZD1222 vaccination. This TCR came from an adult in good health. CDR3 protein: CSASVRATNQPQHF. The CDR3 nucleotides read TGCAGTGCTAGTGTCAGGGCAACCAATCAGCCCCAGCATTTT.